A single sample is the source of the 30 T cell receptor beta chains below, sequenced in a study of cytomegalovirus exposure and HLA in healthy donors. With 60 Vbeta and 13 Jbeta primers, the PCR was carried out. Produced via immunoSEQ multiplex PCR; TCRdb's table is partial and in-frame only. The sample yields approximately 150,000 clones, around four fifths seen once. Sequences were obtained from PBMCs. The receptors stem from a man younger than 35 in good health and CMV-seropositive.

This clone was observed once. This sequence joins TRBV7-2 and TRBJ2-2; no firm D call. The CDR3 has 14 residues. Germline assignment: CDR1 SGHTA and CDR2 FQGNSA. Trimming stripped 2 bases from V and 4 bases from J, with 8 bases between. The CDR3 spells CASSLITSTGELFF. CDR3 sequence (DNA): TGTGCCAGCAGCTTAATCACATCCACCGGGGAGCTGTTTTTT.

The genes are TRBV5-4 and TRBJ2-1, with TRBD2 as a possible D gene (6 bases). Trimming pared 4 bases from V and 3 bases from J, leaving 11 bases between. This CDR3 has 14 amino acids. The germline gives CDR1 SGHNT, CDR2 YYREEE (reference sequence). The DNA of the CDR3 is TGTGCCAGCAGCCAGAGGACTATCTACAATGAGCAGTTCTTC. It specifies CASSQRTIYNEQFF.

The table lists this clone with a count of one. The chain links TRBV4-1 to TRBJ2-5; D ambiguous. V gave up 0 bases and J gave up 4 bases, with 15 bases separating them. Per the germline V gene, CDR1 is MGHRA and CDR2 is YSYEKL. The CDR3 has 16 residues. The CDR3 sequence is CASSQDPARTGETQYF. In nucleotides, the CDR3 is TGCGCCAGCAGCCAAGATCCTGCTCGAACCGGAGAGACCCAGTACTTC.

V usage is TRBV5-5 and J usage is TRBJ1-1, with TRBD1 as a possible D gene (5 bases). Germline V gene data show CDR1 as SGHKS and CDR2 as YYEKEE (reference sequence). Trimming took 0 bases from V and 1 from J, leaving 7 bases between them. The CDR3 length is 14 residues. The CDR3 protein is CASSLGQSNTEAFF. The CDR3 DNA is TGTGCCAGCAGCTTGGGACAGTCGAACACTGAAGCTTTCTTT.

DNA for the CDR3: TGCGCCAGCAGTGAGACTAGCGGGAGAAAAAGGGACACCGGGGAGCTGTTTTTT. Its protein product is CASSETSGRKRDTGELFF. The V and J genes are TRBV10-2 and TRBJ2-2; 11 positions agree with TRBD2. Germline loops: CDR1 WSHSY, CDR2 SAAADI. Losses at the gene ends were 2 bases for V and 3 bases for J; bases not matched to a gene: 8. The CDR3 runs to 18 residues.

V gene TRBV7-3 combines with J gene TRBJ1-1; 9 bases map to TRBD1. The junction had 1 base not matched to a gene; V was cut back by 4 bases and J by 1 base. Germline CDR1 reads SGHTA; CDR2 reads FQGTGA. This CDR3 is 14 amino acids long. Here the CDR3 reads CASSWGQGNTEAFF. CDR3 bases: TGTGCCAGCAGCTGGGGACAGGGGAACACTGAAGCTTTCTTT.

The V call is TRBV4-1, the J call TRBJ2-2; no reliable D call. This CDR3 is 15 amino acids long. CDR1 is MGHRA, CDR2 YSYEKL, per germline. Trimming left V 0 bases short and J 2 bases short, with 7 bases between. In DNA, the CDR3 is TGCGCCAGCAGCCAAGAGGCCTCTAACACCGGGGAGCTGTTTTTT. This encodes CASSQEASNTGELFF.

This clone was picked up a small number of times. V usage is TRBV6-5 and J usage is TRBJ2-1, with 8 bases lining up with TRBD2. The CDR3 has 14 residues. CDR1 is MNHEY, CDR2 SVGAGI, per germline. V lost 7 bases to trimming and J lost 7 bases; unmatched junction nucleotides: 9. CDR3 protein: CASTLMRGANEQFF. The DNA for the CDR3 is TGTGCCAGCACCCTAATGCGGGGGGCGAATGAGCAGTTCTTC.

The chain joins TRBV7-9 to TRBJ1-1; tentatively, D is TRBD1 (6 bases). Germline V CDR1 and CDR2: SEHNR, FQNEAQ (reference sequence). The CDR3 loop spans 14 amino acids. V lost 0 bases to trimming and J lost 7 bases, with 12 bases between them. The CDR3 sequence: CASSLAGGENEAFF. CDR3 DNA: TGTGCCAGCAGCTTAGCAGGGGGGGAGAATGAAGCTTTCTTT.

As DNA, the CDR3 is TGTGCCAGCAGCCCCCGGGACAGGGGGGTAATTGAGCAGTTCTTC. Amino acid sequence: CASSPRDRGVIEQFF. The chain recombines TRBV13 with TRBJ2-1; 11 bases align to TRBD1. The CDR3 has 15 amino acids. Looked up from germline, CDR1 is PRHDT and CDR2 is FYEKMQ (reference sequence). J gave up 9 bases and V 5 bases, and 9 bases lay outside the gene matches.

The rearrangement joins TRBV7-2 to TRBJ1-4, with TRBD1 identical over 9 bases. V trimming: 10 bases; J trimming: 7 bases; junction bases outside the gene matches: 7. This CDR3 region has 13 residues. Germline V gene data show CDR1 as SGHTA and CDR2 as FQGNSA. In DNA, the CDR3 is TGTGCCATCCGGGGACAGGGTAGTGAAAAACTGTTTTTT. This translates into CAIRGQGSEKLFF.

This clone was counted once. The V call is TRBV5-5, the J call TRBJ2-7; 10 bases align to TRBD2. With V trimmed by 2 bases and J by 0 bases, 11 bases remained unmatched. The CDR3 has 18 amino acids. CDR1 is SGHKS, CDR2 YYEKEE, per germline (reference sequence). CDR3 nucleotides: TGTGCCAGCAGCTTTGTTAGCGGGAGGCCCCGGAGCTCCTACGAGCAGTACTTC. Residues: CASSFVSGRPRSSYEQYF.

The chain employs TRBV7-2 and TRBJ1-4, with D possibly TRBD1 on 5 matching bases. The CDR3 is 13 residues long. Germline V gives CDR1 SGHTA, CDR2 FQGNSA. Trimming pared 7 bases from V and 7 bases from J, leaving 13 bases between. In DNA form, the CDR3 reads TGTGCCAGCACAGACCTTAGGGGTGAAAAACTGTTTTTT. Translation gives CASTDLRGEKLFF.

As regards this clone: This CDR3 is also generated by other DNA sequences in the sample. The chain is built from TRBV11-3 and TRBJ1-1; the D is unclear. CDR3 length: 13 amino acids. Germline lookup yields CDR1 SGHNT and CDR2 YENEEA. The germline V and J ends were trimmed by 1 base and 2 bases, with 5 bases remaining between them. CDR3 nucleotides: TGTGCCAGCAGCTTAGGAGCAAACACTGAAGCTTTCTTT. Translation gives CASSLGANTEAFF.

The gene calls are TRBV11-2 and TRBJ2-3, with a weak D call TRBD2 (7 bases). Germline CDR1 and CDR2: SGHAT and FQNNGV. The CDR3 contains 15 residues. Between the trimmed V and J ends, which lost 6 bases and 9 bases, there was a span of 22 bases. CDR3 in DNA: TGTGCCAGCAGTTGGGGTGCTGGGGGGGCCTGGACGCAGTATTTT. Protein sequence: CASSWGAGGAWTQYF.

The V call is TRBV5-1, the J call TRBJ2-1; maybe TRBD1 (5 bases). Per germline, CDR1 SGHRS and CDR2 YFSETQ. The CDR3 is made up of 17 amino acids. V lost 0 bases, J lost 0 bases, and 13 bases lay in between. CDR3 bases: TGCGCCAGCAGCTTGGGGACAATTAAGAGCTCCTACAATGAGCAGTTCTTC. Translating it yields CASSLGTIKSSYNEQFF. Complete variable domain (other parts from reference TRBV5-1 and TRBJ2-1): KAGVTQTPRYLIKTRGQQVTLSCSPISGHRSVSWYQQTPGQGLQFLFEYFSETQRNKGNFPGRFSGRQFSNSRSEMNVSTLELGDSALYLCASSLGTIKSSYNEQFFGPGTRLTVL.

The chain uses TRBV6-1 and TRBJ1-2, with 10 bases lining up with TRBD1. Germline V gene data show CDR1 as MNHNS and CDR2 as SASEGT. This CDR3 has 15 residues. J was trimmed by 4 bases and V by 5 bases; bases with no gene match: 7. The CDR3 nucleotides read TGTGCCAGCAGTCCCTGGACAGGGGGGATCTATGGCTACACCTTC. Amino acid sequence: CASSPWTGGIYGYTF.

This clone appeared a few times. V usage is TRBV7-3 and J usage is TRBJ2-2; no clear D gene. This CDR3 contains 12 residues. Germline V gene sequence: CDR1 SGHTA, CDR2 FQGTGA. Between the trimmed V and J ends, which lost 4 bases and 6 bases, there was a span of 6 bases. The CDR3: CASSSLSGELFF. DNA for the CDR3: TGTGCCAGCAGCTCCCTTTCCGGGGAGCTGTTTTTT.

V usage is TRBV6-1 and J usage is TRBJ1-2; D is perhaps TRBD1 (5 bases). Between the trimmed V and J ends, which lost 5 bases and 5 bases, there was a span of 15 bases. This CDR3 is built from 14 residues. The germline gives CDR1 MNHNS, CDR2 SASEGT. CDR3 in DNA: TGTGCCAGCAGTCGAAATGGGGGGTGGTATGGCTACACCTTC. Its translation is CASSRNGGWYGYTF.

The chain recombines TRBV7-6 with TRBJ1-4, with D perhaps matching TRBD1 (6 bases). With 2 bases removed from V and 6 bases from J, the gap between germline ends came to 16 bases. The CDR3 sequence is 16 residues long. Germline-derived CDR1 and CDR2 are SGHVS and FNYEAQ. The CDR3 loop reads CASSLRPAGEDEKLFF. CDR3 DNA: TGTGCCAGCAGCTTACGGCCTGCAGGGGAAGATGAAAAACTGTTTTTT.

This clone has a single count. V usage is TRBV18 and J usage is TRBJ2-2; TRBD1 might be the D (6 bases). The ends were cut back, 8 bases at V and 5 bases at J, with 15 bases in the middle. Germline V lookup: CDR1 KGHSH, CDR2 LQKENI. The CDR3 spans 14 residues. CDR3: CASTLRTVTGELFF. The DNA for the CDR3 is TGTGCCAGCACCCTCCGGACAGTAACCGGGGAGCTGTTTTTT. Filled out from reference TRBV18 and TRBJ2-2, the complete variable domain reads NAGVMQNPRHLVRRRGQEARLRCSPMKGHSHVYWYRQLPEEGLKFMVYLQKENIIDESGMPKERFSAEFPKEGPSILRIQQVVRGDSAAYFCASTLRTVTGELFFGEGSRLTVL.

CDR3 region: CASSFSGRAVETQYF. CDR3 nucleotides: TGTGCCAGCAGTTTCAGTGGGAGGGCCGTGGAGACCCAGTACTTC. The J gene is TRBJ2-5, the V gene TRBV28, with 7 bases matching TRBD2. In germline, CDR1 is MDHEN, CDR2 SYDVKM. This CDR3 is 15 amino acids long. J gave up 5 bases and V 3 bases, and 9 bases lay outside the gene matches. Full variable domain (rest looked up from reference TRBV28 and TRBJ2-5): DVKVTQSSRYLVKRTGEKVFLECVQDMDHENMFWYRQDPGLGLRLIYFSYDVKMKEKGDIPEGYSVSREKKERFSLILESASTNQTSMYLCASSFSGRAVETQYFGPGTRLLVL.

The chain employs TRBV23-1 and TRBJ1-5; a possible D gene is TRBD1 (5 bases). TRBV23-1 falls under the ORF class, with uncertain function. V dropped 0 bases and J dropped 2 bases, with 20 bases sitting between them. CDR3 size: 19 residues. The CDR3 loop reads CASSQSGDFLRNGNQPQHF. CDR3 DNA sequence: TGCGCCAGCAGTCAATCGGGGGACTTCTTACGGAATGGCAATCAGCCCCAGCATTTT.

The rearrangement links TRBV5-1 to TRBJ2-2; tentatively, D is TRBD2 (7 bases). Germline CDR1 SGHRS, CDR2 YFSETQ. Trimming pared 2 bases from V and 1 base from J, leaving 9 bases between. The CDR3 runs 15 residues. CDR3 loop: CASSFRGGNTGELFF. CDR3 in DNA: TGCGCCAGCAGCTTTAGGGGGGGGAACACCGGGGAGCTGTTTTTT. Looking up the rest from reference TRBV5-1 and TRBJ2-2 gives the full variable domain: KAGVTQTPRYLIKTRGQQVTLSCSPISGHRSVSWYQQTPGQGLQFLFEYFSETQRNKGNFPGRFSGRQFSNSRSEMNVSTLELGDSALYLCASSFRGGNTGELFFGEGSRLTVL.

This clone was found a few times. The V gene is TRBV10-3, the J gene TRBJ2-5, with D possibly matching TRBD1 (6 bases). The length of the CDR3 is 15 residues. V lost 6 bases to trimming and J lost 1 base, with 15 bases between them. The germline gives CDR1 ENHRY, CDR2 SYGVKD. In nucleotides, the CDR3 is TGTGCCATCAGCCAGGCCCTGGGGGCCCAAGAGACCCAGTACTTC. It specifies CAISQALGAQETQYF.

The chain links TRBV5-5 to TRBJ1-5, with D tentatively TRBD1 (5 bases). The CDR3 is 16 amino acids. Trimming shortened V by 0 bases and J by 0 bases, and 10 bases separated the two germline ends. Germline lookup yields CDR1 SGHKS and CDR2 YYEKEE (reference sequence). The CDR3 sequence: CASSLGGGYSNQPQHF. CDR3 bases: TGTGCCAGCAGCTTGGGCGGGGGTTATAGCAATCAGCCCCAGCATTTT. Based on the CDR3 plus reference TRBV5-5 and TRBJ1-5, the full variable domain is DAGVTQSPTHLIKTRGQQVTLRCSPISGHKSVSWYQQVLGQGPQFIFQYYEKEERGRGNFPDRFSARQFPNYSSELNVNALLLGDSALYLCASSLGGGYSNQPQHFGDGTRLSIL.

The gene calls are TRBV6-1 and TRBJ2-6, with D tentatively TRBD1 (6 bases). Germline CDR1 MNHNS, CDR2 SASEGT. V shed 1 base and J shed 4 bases, with 11 bases lying between them. The CDR3 covers 16 residues. CDR3 protein: CASSEVWGRGANVLTF. CDR3 DNA: TGTGCCAGCAGTGAAGTGTGGGGGCGGGGGGCCAACGTCCTGACTTTC.

V usage is TRBV6-5 and J usage is TRBJ1-1; tentative D call: TRBD1 (5 bases). V was trimmed by 5 bases and J by 6 bases, leaving 13 bases between them. This CDR3 has 13 amino acids. CDR1 is MNHEY, CDR2 SVGAGI, per germline. This chain's CDR3 is CASSVGGGAEAFF. The CDR3 DNA is TGTGCCAGCAGTGTGGGGGGTGGAGCTGAAGCTTTCTTT.

The chain is built from TRBV5-1 and TRBJ1-2; a possible D gene is TRBD1 (5 bases). This CDR3 is built from 12 residues. Germline CDR1 and CDR2: SGHRS and YFSETQ. V was shortened by 7 bases and J by 3 bases, with 10 bases between the two germline ends. The CDR3 reads CASRQGDYGYTF. Here the CDR3 DNA reads TGCGCCAGCCGACAAGGGGACTATGGCTACACCTTC.

This chain links TRBV27 with TRBJ1-1; maybe TRBD1 (6 bases). Trimming stripped 8 bases from V and 4 bases from J, with 11 bases between. CDR1 and CDR2 (germline): MNHEY, SMNVEV (reference sequence). The CDR3 has 12 amino acids. CDR3 sequence reads: CASGRGSTEAFF. CDR3 bases: TGTGCCAGCGGCAGGGGTTCCACTGAAGCTTTCTTT.